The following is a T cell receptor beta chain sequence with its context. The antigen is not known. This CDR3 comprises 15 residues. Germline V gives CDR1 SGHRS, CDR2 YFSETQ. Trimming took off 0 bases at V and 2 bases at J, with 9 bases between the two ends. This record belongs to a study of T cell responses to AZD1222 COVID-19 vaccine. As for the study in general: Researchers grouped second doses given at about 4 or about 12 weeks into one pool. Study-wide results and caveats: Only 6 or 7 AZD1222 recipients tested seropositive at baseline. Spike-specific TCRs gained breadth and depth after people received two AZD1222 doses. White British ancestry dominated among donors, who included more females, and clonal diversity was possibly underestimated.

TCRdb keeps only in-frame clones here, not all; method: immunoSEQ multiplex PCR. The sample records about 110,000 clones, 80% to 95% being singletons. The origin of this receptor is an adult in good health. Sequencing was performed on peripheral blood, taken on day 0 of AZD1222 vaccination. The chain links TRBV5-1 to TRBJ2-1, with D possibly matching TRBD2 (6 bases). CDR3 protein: CASSLERVAYNEQFF. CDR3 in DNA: TGCGCCAGCAGCTTGGAGCGGGTGGCCTACAATGAGCAGTTCTTC.